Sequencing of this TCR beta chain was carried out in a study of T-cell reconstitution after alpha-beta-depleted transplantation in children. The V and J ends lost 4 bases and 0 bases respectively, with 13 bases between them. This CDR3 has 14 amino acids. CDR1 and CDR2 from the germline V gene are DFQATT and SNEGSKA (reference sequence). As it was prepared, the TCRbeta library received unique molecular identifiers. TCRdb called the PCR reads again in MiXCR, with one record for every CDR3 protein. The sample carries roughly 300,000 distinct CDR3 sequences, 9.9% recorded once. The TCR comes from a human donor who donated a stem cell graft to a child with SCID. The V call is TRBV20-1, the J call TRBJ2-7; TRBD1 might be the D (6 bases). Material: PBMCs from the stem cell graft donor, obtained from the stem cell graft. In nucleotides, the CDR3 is TGCAGTGCTACCCGACAGGAAAACTCCTACGAGCAGTACTTC. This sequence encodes CSATRQENSYEQYF.